The T cell receptor (beta chain) described here comes from a study of shared clonotypes between healthy human individuals. Whole-study findings and limits: Rarefaction showed that sequencing of sorted subsets was incomplete (despite large depth).

The germline CDR1 and CDR2 sequences are MNHEY and SMNVEV (reference sequence). The CDR3 runs to 15 residues. The germline V and J ends were trimmed by 3 bases and 6 bases, with 15 bases remaining between them. Concerning this clone itself: Its antigen is still unknown.

As defined, naive CD8 cells were CD45RO-negative and positively selected for CCR7, with terminally differentiated effector memory CD45RA+ cells excluded. Those who donated were healthy HIV-negative adults, with no recent acute infections or vaccinations reported. All participating donors were Caucasian adults from Nashville, Tennessee. Only in-frame clones appear in the TCRdb table, and some are missing; sequencing was by immunoSEQ multiplex PCR. This table holds about 550,000 clones, about 95% found once. The sample consisted of naive CD8+ T cells sorted from blood. The clonotype comes from a woman aged 30 to 39 in good health. V usage is TRBV27 and J usage is TRBJ2-1, with D perhaps matching TRBD1 or TRBD2 (5 bases each). The CDR3 nucleotides read TGTGCCAGCAGTTTGCTACCCGGGACCACCAATGAGCAGTTCTTC. As protein: CASSLLPGTTNEQFF.